This T cell receptor beta chain was documented in a study of cytomegalovirus exposure and HLA in healthy donors. V was clipped by 1 base and J by 4 bases, with 7 bases between them. From germline, CDR1 is LGHNA and CDR2 YSLEER. CDR3 length equals 14 residues. In the case of this clone: Its antigen is as yet unknown.

The PCR ran on 60 Vbeta and 13 Jbeta primers. The repertoire was sequenced with immunoSEQ multiplex PCR; TCRdb's copy has only in-frame clones and lacks some. Among roughly 180,000 clones listed, 60% to 80% were seen once. Healthy bone marrow donors made up the donor group. Whole-study findings and limits: Other equally common chains were less clonally expanded than HLA-associated TCR beta chains, a later analysis showed. The study listed roughly 160 cytomegalovirus-associated TCR beta chains.

This chain uses TRBV4-3 with TRBJ1-4; no clear D. The TCR originated in a man in his forties or fifties in good health and CMV-seropositive. The source material was PBMCs. CDR3 in amino acids: CASSQGAVNEKLFF. The CDR3 DNA is TGCGCCAGCAGCCAAGGAGCCGTTAATGAAAAACTGTTTTTT.